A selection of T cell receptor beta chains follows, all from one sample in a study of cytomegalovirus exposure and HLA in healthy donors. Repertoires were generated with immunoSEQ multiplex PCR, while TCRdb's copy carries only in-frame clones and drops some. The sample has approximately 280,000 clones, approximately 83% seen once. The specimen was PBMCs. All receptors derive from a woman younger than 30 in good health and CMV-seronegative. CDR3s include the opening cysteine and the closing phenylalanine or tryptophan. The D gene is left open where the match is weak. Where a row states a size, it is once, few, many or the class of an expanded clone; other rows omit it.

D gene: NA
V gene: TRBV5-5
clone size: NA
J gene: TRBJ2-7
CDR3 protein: CASSPSRGRTYEQYF
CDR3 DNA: TGTGCCAGCAGCCCAAGCAGGGGGAGGACCTACGAGCAGTACTTC

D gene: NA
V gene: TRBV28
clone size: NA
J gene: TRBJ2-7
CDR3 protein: CASSSSYEQYF
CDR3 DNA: TGTGCCAGCAGTTCTTCCTACGAGCAGTACTTC

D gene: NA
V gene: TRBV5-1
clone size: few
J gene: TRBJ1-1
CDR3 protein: CASSPREHQEAFF
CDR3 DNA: TGCGCCAGCAGCCCTAGAGAACACCAAGAAGCTTTCTTT

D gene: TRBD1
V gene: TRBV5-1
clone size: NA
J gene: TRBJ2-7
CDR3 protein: CASSESPGQGYEQYF
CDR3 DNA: TGCGCCAGCAGCGAGTCGCCGGGACAGGGCTACGAGCAGTACTTC

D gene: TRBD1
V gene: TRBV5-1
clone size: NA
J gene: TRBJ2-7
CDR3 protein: CASSFDRADYEQYF
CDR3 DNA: TGCGCCAGCAGCTTCGACAGGGCGGACTACGAGCAGTACTTC

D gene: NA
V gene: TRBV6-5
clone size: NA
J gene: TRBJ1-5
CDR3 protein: CASSSGDHSNQPQHF
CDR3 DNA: TGTGCCAGCAGTTCAGGGGACCATAGCAATCAGCCCCAGCATTTT

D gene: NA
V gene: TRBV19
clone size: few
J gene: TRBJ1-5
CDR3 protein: CASSRGRYYSNQPQHF
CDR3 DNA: TGTGCCAGTAGTAGGGGCAGATACTATAGCAATCAGCCCCAGCATTTT

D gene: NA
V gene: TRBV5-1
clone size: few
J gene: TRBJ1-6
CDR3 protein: CASSLDSGNSPLHF
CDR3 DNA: TGCGCCAGCAGCTTGGACTCGGGTAATTCACCCCTCCACTTT

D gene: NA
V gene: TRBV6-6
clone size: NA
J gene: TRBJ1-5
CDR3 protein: CASLLGNNQPQHF
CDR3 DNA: TGTGCCAGCCTTCTCGGGAACAATCAGCCCCAGCATTTT

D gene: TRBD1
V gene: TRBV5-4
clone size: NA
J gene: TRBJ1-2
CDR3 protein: CASSLAPQGARYGYTF
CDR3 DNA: TGTGCCAGCAGCTTGGCCCCACAGGGGGCGCGCTATGGCTACACCTTC

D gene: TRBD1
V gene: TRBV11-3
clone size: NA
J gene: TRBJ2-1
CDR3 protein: CASSLQGQGNNEQFF
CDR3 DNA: TGTGCCAGCAGCTTACAGGGACAGGGGAACAATGAGCAGTTCTTC

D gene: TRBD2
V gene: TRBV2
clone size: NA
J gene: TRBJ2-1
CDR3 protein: CASNDGGALEQFF
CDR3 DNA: TGTGCCAGCAACGACGGGGGGGCCCTTGAGCAGTTCTTC

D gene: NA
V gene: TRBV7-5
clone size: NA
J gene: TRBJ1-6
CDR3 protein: CARSFNRQGWGSPLHF
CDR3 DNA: TGTGCCAGAAGCTTCAATAGACAGGGATGGGGGTCACCCCTCCACTTT

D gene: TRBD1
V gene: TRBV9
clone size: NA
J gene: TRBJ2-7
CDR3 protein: CASSVGQGPYEQYF
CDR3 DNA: TGTGCCAGCAGCGTAGGACAGGGCCCCTACGAGCAGTACTTC

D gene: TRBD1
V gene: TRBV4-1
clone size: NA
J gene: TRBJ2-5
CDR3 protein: CASSQRWTGARETQYF
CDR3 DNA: TGCGCCAGCAGCCAAAGGTGGACAGGGGCAAGGGAGACCCAGTACTTC

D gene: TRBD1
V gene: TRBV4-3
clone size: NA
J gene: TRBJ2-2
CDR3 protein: CASSPTGVETGELFF
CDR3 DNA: TGCGCCAGCAGCCCTACAGGGGTAGAGACCGGGGAGCTGTTTTTT

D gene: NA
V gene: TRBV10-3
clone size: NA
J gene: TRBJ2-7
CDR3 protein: CAISESPGRSYEQYF
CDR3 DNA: TGTGCCATCAGTGAGTCGCCAGGGCGCTCCTACGAGCAGTACTTC

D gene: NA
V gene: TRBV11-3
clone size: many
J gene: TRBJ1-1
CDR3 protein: CASSLTRGGTEAFF
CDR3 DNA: TGTGCCAGCAGCTTGACCCGAGGGGGCACTGAAGCTTTCTTT

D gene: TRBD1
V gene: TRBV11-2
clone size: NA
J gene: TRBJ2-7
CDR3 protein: CASSSRDRREQYF
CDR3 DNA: TGTGCCAGCAGCTCAAGGGACAGGCGCGAGCAGTACTTC

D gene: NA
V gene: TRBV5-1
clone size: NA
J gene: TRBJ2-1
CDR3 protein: CASTGESSYNEQFF
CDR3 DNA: TGCGCCAGCACGGGGGAAAGCTCCTACAATGAGCAGTTCTTC

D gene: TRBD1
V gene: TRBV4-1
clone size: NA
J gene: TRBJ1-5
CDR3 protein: CASSHAPPGTGSYSNQPQHF
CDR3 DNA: TGCGCCAGCAGCCACGCTCCCCCGGGGACAGGAAGTTATAGCAATCAGCCCCAGCATTTT

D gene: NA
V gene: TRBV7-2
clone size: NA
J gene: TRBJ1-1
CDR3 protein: CASSLGGVPLAFF
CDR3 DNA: TGTGCCAGCAGCTTAGGCGGCGTGCCCCTAGCTTTCTTT

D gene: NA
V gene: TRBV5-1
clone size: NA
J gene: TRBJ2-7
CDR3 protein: CASSSDYPSSYEQYF
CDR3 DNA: TGCGCCAGCAGCTCGGACTACCCCTCTTCCTACGAGCAGTACTTC

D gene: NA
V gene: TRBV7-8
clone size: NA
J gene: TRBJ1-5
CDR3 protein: CASSLRDKLAGRNQPQHF
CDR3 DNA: TGTGCCAGCAGCCTCCGGGACAAACTTGCCGGGCGTAATCAGCCCCAGCATTTT

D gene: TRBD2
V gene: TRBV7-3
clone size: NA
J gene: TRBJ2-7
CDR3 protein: CASSLTGPGLAGSSEQYF
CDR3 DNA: TGTGCCAGCAGCTTAACGGGGCCGGGGCTAGCGGGGAGTTCCGAGCAGTACTTC

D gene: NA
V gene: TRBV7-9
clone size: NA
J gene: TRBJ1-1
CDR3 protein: CASSLETEAFF
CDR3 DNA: TGTGCCAGCAGCCTCGAGACTGAAGCTTTCTTT

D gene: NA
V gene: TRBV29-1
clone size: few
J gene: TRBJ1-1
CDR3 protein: CSVGLFGAEAFF
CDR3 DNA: TGCAGCGTTGGTTTATTCGGGGCTGAAGCTTTCTTT

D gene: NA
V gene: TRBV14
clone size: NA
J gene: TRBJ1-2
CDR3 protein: CASSPRQDYYGYTF
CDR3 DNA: TGTGCCAGCAGCCCCCGACAGGATTACTATGGCTACACCTTC

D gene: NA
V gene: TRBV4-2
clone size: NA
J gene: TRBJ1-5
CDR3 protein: CASSREGLGGESAGQPQHF
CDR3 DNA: TGTGCCAGCAGCCGTGAAGGTCTGGGGGGAGAGAGCGCGGGTCAGCCCCAGCATTTT

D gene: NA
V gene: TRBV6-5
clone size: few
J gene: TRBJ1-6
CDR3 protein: CASSYGGLRSPLHF
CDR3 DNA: TGTGCCAGCAGTTATGGGGGACTTCGGTCACCCCTCCACTTT

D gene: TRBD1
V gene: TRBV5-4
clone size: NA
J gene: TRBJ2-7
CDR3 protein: CASSIGQGSYEQYF
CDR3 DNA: TGTGCCAGCAGCATCGGACAGGGCTCCTACGAGCAGTACTTC

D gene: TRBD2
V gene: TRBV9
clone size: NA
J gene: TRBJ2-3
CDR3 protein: CASSPWTSPQYF
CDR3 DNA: TGTGCCAGCAGCCCATGGACTAGCCCTCAGTATTTT

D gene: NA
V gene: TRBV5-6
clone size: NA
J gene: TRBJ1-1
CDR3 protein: CASSLDGPEAFF
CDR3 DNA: TGTGCCAGCAGCTTGGACGGTCCTGAAGCTTTCTTT

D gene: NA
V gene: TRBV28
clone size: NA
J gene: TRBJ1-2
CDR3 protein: CASSHRDGGYTF
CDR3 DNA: TGTGCCAGCAGTCACAGGGACGGTGGCTACACCTTC

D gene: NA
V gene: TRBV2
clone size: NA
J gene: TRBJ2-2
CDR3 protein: CASSDKVVGGAGELFF
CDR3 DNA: TGTGCCAGCAGTGATAAGGTCGTCGGAGGGGCCGGGGAGCTGTTTTTT

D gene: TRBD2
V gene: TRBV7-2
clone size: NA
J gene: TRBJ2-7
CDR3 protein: CASSFVGGASYEQYF
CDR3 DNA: TGTGCCAGCAGCTTCGTCGGGGGGGCCTCCTACGAGCAGTACTTC

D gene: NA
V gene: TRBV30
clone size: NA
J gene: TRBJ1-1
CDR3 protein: CAWSRGHARNTEAFF
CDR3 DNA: TGTGCCTGGAGTCGAGGACACGCAAGGAACACTGAAGCTTTCTTT

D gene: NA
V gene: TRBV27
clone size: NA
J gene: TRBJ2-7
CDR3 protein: CASSRKQGPNEQYF
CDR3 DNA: TGTGCCAGCAGTAGGAAACAGGGTCCCAACGAGCAGTACTTC

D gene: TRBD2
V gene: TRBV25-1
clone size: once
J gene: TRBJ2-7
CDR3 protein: CASTRGGGLAGGYEQYF
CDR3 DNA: TGTGCCAGCACGAGAGGTGGGGGACTAGCGGGAGGGTACGAGCAGTACTTC

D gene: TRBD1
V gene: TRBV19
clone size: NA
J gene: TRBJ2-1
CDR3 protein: CASNRDRYNEQFF
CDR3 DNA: TGTGCCAGCAACCGGGACAGATACAATGAGCAGTTCTTC

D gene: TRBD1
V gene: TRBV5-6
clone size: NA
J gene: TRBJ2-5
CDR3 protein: CASSLVFGTGAETQYF
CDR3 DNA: TGTGCCAGCAGCTTGGTATTCGGGACAGGAGCTGAGACCCAGTACTTC

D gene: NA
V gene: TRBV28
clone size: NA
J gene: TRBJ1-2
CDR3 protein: CASSSGNRYGYTF
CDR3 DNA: TGTGCCAGCAGCTCAGGGAATAGGTATGGCTACACCTTC

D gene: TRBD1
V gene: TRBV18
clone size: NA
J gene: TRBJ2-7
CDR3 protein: CASSLGTGGNEQYF
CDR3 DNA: TGTGCCAGCTCACTCGGGACAGGGGGGAACGAGCAGTACTTC

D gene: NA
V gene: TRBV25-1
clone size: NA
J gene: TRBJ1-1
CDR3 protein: CASSESGRMNTEAFF
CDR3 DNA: TGTGCCAGCAGTGAATCTGGCAGGATGAACACTGAAGCTTTCTTT

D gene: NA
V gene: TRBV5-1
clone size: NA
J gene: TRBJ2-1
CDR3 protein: CASSLGLGRTGGIGDEQFF
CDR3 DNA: TGCGCCAGCAGCTTGGGTCTGGGCAGGACTGGCGGGATCGGGGATGAGCAGTTCTTC

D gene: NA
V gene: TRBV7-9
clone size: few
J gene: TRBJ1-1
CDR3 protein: CASSFIEAFF
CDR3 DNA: TGTGCCAGCAGCTTCATCGAAGCTTTCTTT

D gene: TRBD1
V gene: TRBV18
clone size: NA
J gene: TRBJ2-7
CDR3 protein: CASSPMTGAYEQYF
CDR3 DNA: TGTGCCAGCTCACCGATGACAGGGGCCTACGAGCAGTACTTC

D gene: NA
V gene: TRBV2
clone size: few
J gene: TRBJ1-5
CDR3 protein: CASSETGRQPQHF
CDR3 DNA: TGTGCCAGCAGTGAAACAGGGCGTCAGCCCCAGCATTTT

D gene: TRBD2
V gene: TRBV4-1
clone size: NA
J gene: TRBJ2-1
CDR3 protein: CASSQGRSSGGKDEQFF
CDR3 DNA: TGCGCCAGCAGCCAAGGGAGATCTAGCGGGGGGAAGGATGAGCAGTTCTTC

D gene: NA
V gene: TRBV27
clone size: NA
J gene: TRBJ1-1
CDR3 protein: CASSLSPQGYTEAFF
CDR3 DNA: TGTGCCAGCAGTTTATCGCCGCAGGGATACACTGAAGCTTTCTTT

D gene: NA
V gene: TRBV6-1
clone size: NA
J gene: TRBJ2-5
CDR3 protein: CASSLGLLSETQYF
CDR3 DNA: TGTGCCAGCAGCCTTGGTTTACTCTCGGAGACCCAGTACTTC

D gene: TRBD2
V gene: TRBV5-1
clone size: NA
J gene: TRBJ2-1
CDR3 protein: CASSLRSAGGPYNEQFF
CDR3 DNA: TGCGCCAGCAGCCTAAGATCAGCGGGAGGGCCCTACAATGAGCAGTTCTTC

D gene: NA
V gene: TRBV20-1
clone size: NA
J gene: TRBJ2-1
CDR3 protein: CSARSATEQFF
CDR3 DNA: TGCAGTGCTAGGTCCGCTACTGAGCAGTTCTTC

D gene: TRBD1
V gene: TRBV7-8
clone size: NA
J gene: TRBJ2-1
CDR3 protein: CASSEPGQGFTFEQFF
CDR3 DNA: TGTGCCAGCAGCGAGCCGGGACAGGGGTTTACGTTTGAGCAGTTCTTC

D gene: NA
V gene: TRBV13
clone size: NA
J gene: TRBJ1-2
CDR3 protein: CASNPASVGHGYTF
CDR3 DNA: TGTGCCAGCAACCCTGCCTCAGTGGGCCATGGCTACACCTTC

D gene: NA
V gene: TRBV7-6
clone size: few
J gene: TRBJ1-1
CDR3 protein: CARGPVGGMNTEAFF
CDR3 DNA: TGTGCCAGGGGCCCGGTAGGAGGGATGAACACTGAAGCTTTCTTT

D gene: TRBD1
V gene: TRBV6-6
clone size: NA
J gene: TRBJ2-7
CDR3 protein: CASTPSRDRRSYEQYF
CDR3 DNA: TGTGCCAGCACCCCATCCCGGGACAGGCGGTCCTACGAGCAGTACTTC

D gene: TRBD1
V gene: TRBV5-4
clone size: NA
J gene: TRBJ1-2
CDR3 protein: CASSKNRQGDGYTF
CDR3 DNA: TGTGCCAGCAGCAAAAACCGACAGGGAGATGGCTACACCTTC

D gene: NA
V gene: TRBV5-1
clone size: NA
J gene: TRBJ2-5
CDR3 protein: CASKDSPRAGETQYF
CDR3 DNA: TGCGCCAGCAAGGACAGTCCTCGGGCAGGAGAGACCCAGTACTTC